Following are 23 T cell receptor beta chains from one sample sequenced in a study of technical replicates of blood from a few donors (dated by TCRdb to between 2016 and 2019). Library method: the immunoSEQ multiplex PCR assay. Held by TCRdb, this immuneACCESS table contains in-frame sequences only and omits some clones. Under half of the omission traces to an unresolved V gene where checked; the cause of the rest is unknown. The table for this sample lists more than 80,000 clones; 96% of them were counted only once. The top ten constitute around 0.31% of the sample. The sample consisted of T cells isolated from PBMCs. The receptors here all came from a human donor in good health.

The CDR3 reads CASARGINQPQHF. CDR3 DNA: TGTGCCAGCGCTCGTGGCATTAACCAGCCCCAGCATTTT. The V call is TRBV7-9, the J call TRBJ1-5, with no clear D. V was cut by 8 bases and J by 7 bases, with 15 bases left in between. Germline V lookup: CDR1 SEHNR, CDR2 FQNEAQ (reference sequence). The CDR3 runs to 13 residues.

CDR3: CASRSSGTDTQYF. CDR3 nucleotides: TGTGCCAGCAGAAGTAGCGGGACAGATACGCAGTATTTT. V gene TRBV6-4 combines with J gene TRBJ2-3, with 7 positions matching TRBD2. The CDR3 totals 13 residues. V lost 6 bases and J lost 3; bases outside the gene matches: 3. The germline CDR1 and CDR2 sequences are MRHNA and SNTAGT.

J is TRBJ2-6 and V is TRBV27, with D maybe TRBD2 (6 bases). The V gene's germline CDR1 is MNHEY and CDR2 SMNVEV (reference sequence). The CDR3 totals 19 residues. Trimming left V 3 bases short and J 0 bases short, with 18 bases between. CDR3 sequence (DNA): TGTGCCAGCAGTTTTAGGGAGGAAGCGACCTACTCTGGGGCCAACGTCCTGACTTTC. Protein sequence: CASSFREEATYSGANVLTF.

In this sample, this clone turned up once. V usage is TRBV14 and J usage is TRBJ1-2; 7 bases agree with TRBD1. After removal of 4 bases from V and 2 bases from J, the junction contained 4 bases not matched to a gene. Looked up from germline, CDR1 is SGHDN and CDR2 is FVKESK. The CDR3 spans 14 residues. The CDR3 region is CASSPGQYNYGYTF. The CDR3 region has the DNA TGTGCCAGCAGCCCGGGACAGTACAACTATGGCTACACCTTC.

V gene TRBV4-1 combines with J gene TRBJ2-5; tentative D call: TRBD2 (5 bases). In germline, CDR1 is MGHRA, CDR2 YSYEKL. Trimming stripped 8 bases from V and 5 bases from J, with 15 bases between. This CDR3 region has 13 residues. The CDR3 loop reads CASGYGRVETQYF. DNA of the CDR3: TGCGCCAGCGGGTACGGGCGGGTGGAGACCCAGTACTTC.

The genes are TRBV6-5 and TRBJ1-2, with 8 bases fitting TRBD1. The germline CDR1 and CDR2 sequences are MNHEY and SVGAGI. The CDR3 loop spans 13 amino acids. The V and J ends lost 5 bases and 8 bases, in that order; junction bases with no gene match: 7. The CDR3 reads CASSLGQGLGYTF. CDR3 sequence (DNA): TGTGCCAGCAGTCTCGGACAGGGATTAGGCTACACCTTC.

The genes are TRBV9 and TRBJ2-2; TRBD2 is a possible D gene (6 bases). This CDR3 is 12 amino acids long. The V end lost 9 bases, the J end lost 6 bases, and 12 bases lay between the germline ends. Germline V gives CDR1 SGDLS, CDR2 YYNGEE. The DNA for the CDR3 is TGTGCCACCGGGGGTGTAGCCGGGGAGCTGTTTTTT. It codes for CATGGVAGELFF.

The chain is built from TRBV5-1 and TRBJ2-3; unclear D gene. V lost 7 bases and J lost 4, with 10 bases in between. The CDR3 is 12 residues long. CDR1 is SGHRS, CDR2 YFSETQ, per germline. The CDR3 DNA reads TGCGCCAGCTGGGCCTCCCCAGATACGCAGTATTTT. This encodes CASWASPDTQYF.

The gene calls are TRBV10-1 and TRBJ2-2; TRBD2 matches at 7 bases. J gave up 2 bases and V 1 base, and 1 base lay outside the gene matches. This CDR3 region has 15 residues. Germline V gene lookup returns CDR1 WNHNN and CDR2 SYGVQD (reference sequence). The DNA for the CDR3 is TGCGCCAGCAGTGAGTGGGGGGGAAACACCGGGGAGCTGTTTTTT. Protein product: CASSEWGGNTGELFF.

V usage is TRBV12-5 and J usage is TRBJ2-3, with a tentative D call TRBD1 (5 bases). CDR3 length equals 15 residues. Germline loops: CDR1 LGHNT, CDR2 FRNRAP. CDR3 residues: CVKPPAGPLTDTQYF. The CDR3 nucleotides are TGTGTCAAGCCCCCAGCAGGGCCCCTCACAGATACGCAGTATTTT.

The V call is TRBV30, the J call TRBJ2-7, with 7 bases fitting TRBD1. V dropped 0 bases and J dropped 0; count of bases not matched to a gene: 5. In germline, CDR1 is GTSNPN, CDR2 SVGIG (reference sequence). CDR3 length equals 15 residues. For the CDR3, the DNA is TGTGCCTGGAGTGTAAGCTGGGACAGCTCCTACGAGCAGTACTTC. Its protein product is CAWSVSWDSSYEQYF.

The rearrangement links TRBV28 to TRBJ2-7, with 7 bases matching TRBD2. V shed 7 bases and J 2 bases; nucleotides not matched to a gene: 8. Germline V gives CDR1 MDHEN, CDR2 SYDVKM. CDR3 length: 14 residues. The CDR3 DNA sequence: TGTGCCAGCACAAGCGGGACGGTAGCCTACGAGCAGTACTTC. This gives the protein CASTSGTVAYEQYF.

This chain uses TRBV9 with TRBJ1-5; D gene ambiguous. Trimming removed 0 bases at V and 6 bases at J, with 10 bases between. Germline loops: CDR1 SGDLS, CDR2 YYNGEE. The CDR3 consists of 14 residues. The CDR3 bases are TGTGCCAGCAGCGTAGACATGGCAGGTCAGCCCCAGCATTTT. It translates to CASSVDMAGQPQHF.

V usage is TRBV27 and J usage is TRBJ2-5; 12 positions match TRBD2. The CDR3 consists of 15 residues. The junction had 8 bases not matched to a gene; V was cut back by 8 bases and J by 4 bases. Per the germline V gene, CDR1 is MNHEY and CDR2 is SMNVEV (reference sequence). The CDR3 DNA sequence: TGTGCCAGCTCTAGACTAGCGGGAGATGGAGAGACCCAGTACTTC. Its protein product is CASSRLAGDGETQYF.

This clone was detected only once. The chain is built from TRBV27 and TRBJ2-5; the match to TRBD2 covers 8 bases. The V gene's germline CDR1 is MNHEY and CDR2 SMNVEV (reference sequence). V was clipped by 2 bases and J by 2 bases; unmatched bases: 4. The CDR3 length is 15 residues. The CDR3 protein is CASSLGLAGQETQYF. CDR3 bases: TGTGCCAGCAGTTTAGGGCTAGCGGGTCAAGAGACCCAGTACTTC.

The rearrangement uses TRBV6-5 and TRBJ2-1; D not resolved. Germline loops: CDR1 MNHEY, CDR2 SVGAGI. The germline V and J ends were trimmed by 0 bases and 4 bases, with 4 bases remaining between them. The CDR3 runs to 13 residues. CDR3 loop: CASSYSGYNEQFF. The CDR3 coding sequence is TGTGCCAGCAGTTACTCCGGTTACAATGAGCAGTTCTTC.

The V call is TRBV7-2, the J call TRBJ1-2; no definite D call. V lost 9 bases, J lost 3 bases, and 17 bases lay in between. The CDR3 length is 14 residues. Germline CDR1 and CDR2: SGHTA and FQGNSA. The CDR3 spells CARSAEQMDYGYTF. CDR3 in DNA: TGTGCCAGAAGCGCCGAACAGATGGACTATGGCTACACCTTC.

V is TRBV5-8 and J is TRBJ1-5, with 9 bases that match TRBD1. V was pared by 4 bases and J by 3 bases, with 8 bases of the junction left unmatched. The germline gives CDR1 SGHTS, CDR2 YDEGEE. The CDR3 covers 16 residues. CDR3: CASSAYRGPLNQPQHF. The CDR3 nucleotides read TGTGCCAGCAGCGCTTACAGGGGGCCCCTCAATCAGCCCCAGCATTTT.

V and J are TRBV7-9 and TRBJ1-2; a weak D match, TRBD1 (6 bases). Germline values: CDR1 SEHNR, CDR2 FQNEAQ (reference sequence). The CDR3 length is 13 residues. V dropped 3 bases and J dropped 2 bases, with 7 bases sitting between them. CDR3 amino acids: CASSFTGNYGYTF. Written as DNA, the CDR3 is TGTGCCAGCAGCTTCACAGGGAACTATGGCTACACCTTC.

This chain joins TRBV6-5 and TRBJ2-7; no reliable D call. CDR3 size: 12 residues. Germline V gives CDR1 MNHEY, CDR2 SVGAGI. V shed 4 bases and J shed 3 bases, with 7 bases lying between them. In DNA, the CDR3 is TGTGCCAGCAGTTCCTTATACTACGAGCAGTACTTC. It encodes CASSSLYYEQYF.

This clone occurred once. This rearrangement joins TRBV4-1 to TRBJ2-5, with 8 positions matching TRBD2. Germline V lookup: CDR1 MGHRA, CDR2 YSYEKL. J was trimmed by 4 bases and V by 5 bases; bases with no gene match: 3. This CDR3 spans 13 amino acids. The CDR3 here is CASSSRGGETQYF. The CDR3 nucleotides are TGCGCCAGCAGCTCCCGGGGGGGAGAGACCCAGTACTTC.

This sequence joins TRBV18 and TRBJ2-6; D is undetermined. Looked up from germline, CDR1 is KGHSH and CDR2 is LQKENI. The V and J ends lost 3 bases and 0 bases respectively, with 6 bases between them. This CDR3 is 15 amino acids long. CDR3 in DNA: TGTGCCAGCTCACCCAGGCTCTCTGGGGCCAACGTCCTGACTTTC. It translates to CASSPRLSGANVLTF.

In DNA form, the CDR3 reads TGTGCCATCAGTGATCCGACTAGCGGGATTAGGGACGAGCAGTACTTC. Amino acids: CAISDPTSGIRDEQYF. The rearrangement links TRBV10-3 to TRBJ2-7; 11 bases match TRBD2. Germline V CDR1 and CDR2: ENHRY, SYGVKD. The CDR3 has 16 residues. The V gene end was trimmed by 3 bases and the J gene end by 5 bases; junction bases not matched to a gene: 9.